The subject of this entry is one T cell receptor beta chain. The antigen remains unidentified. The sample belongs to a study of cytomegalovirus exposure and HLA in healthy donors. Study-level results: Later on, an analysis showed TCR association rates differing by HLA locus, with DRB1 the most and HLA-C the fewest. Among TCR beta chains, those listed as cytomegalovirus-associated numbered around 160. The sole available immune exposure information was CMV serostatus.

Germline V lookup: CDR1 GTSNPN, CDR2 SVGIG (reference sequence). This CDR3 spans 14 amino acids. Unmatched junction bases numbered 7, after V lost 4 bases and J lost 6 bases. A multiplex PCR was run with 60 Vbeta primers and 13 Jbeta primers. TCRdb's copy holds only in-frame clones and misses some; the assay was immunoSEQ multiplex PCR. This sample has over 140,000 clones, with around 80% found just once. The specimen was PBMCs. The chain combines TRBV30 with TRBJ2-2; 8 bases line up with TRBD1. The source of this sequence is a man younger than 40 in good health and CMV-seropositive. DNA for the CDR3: TGTGCCTGGAAGGACAGGGAGGATGCCGGGGAGCTGTTTTTT. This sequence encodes CAWKDREDAGELFF.